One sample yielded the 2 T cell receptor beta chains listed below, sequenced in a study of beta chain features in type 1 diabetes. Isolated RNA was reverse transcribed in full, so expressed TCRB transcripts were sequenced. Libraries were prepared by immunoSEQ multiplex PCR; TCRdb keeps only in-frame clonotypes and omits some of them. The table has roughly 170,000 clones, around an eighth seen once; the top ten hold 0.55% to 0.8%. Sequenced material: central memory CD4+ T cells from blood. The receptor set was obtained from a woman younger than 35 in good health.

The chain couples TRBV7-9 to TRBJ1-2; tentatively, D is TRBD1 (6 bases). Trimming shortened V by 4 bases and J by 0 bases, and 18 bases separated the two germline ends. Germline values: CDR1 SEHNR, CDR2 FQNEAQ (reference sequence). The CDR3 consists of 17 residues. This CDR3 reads CASSSLRTARANYGYTF. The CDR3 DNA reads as TGTGCCAGCAGCTCACTGCGGACAGCCAGGGCTAACTATGGCTACACCTTC.

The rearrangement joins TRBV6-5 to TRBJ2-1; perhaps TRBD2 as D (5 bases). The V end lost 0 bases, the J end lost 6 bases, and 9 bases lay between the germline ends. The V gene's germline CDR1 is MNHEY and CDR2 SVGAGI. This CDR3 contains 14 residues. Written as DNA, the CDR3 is TGTGCCAGCAGTTACTCCTTTAGCGTCAATGAGCAGTTCTTC. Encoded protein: CASSYSFSVNEQFF.